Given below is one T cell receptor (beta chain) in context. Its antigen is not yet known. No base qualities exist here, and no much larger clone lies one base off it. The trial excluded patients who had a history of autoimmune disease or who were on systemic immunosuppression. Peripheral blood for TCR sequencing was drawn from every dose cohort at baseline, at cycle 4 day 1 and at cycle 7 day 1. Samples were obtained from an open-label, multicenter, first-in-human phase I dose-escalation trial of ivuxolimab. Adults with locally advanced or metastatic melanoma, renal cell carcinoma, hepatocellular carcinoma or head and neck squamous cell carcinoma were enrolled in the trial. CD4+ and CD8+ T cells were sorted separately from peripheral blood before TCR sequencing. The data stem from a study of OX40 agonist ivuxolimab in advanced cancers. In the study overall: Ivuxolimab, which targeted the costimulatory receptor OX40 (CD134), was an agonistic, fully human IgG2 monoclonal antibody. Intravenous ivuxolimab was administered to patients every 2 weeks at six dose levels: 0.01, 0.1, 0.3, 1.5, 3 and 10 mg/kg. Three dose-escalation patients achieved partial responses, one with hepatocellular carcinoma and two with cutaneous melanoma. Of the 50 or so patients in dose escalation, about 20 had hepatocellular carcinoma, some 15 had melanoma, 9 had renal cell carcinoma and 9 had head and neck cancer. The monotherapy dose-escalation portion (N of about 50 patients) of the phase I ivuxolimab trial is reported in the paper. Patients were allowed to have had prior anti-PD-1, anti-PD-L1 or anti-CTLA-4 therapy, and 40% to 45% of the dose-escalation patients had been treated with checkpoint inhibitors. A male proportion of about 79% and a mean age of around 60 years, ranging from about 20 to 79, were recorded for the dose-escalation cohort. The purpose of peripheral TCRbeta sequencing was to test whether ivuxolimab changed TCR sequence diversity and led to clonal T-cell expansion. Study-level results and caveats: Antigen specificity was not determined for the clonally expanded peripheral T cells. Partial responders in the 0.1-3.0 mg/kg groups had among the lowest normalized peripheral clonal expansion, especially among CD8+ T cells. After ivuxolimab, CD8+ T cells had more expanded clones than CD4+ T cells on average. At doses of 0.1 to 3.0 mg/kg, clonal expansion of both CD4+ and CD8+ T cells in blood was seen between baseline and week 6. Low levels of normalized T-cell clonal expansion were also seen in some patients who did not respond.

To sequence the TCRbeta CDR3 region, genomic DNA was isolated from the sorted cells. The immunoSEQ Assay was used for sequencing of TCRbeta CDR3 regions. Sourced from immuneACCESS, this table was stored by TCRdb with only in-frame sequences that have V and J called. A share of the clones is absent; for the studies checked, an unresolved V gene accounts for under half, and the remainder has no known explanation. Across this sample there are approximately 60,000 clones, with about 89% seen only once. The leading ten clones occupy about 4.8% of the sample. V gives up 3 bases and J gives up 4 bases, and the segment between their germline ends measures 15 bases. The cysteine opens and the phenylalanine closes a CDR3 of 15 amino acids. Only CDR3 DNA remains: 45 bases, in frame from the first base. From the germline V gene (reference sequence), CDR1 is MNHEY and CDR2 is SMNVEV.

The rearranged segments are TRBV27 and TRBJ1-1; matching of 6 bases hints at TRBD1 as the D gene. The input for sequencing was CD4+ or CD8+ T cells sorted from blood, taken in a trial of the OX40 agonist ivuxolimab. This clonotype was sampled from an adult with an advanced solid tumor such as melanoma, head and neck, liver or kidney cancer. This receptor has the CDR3 CASSLAGGIGTEAFF. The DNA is TGTGCCAGCAGTTTGGCCGGGGGCATAGGCACTGAAGCTTTCTTT.